A selection of T cell receptor beta chains follows, all from one sample in a study of spatial heterogeneity in lung cancer. One entry per CDR3 protein, called by TCRdb with MiXCR from the 5' RACE reads. The table includes about 20,000 distinct CDR3 sequences, more than 15% detected once. Sequenced material: lung tumor tissue, taken at surgery. The source of these receptors is a female donor with early-stage non-small cell lung cancer. Both conserved end residues are part of each CDR3. A D gene is named only where the DNA matches it firmly. Where a row states a size, it is once, few, many or the class of an expanded clone; other rows omit it.

V: TRBV6-1; size: many; J: TRBJ2-4; D: NA; DNA: TGTGCCAGCAAAGAGGTCAGGGGCATTCAGTACTTC; CDR3: CASKEVRGIQYF
V: TRBV4-2; size: NA; J: TRBJ2-7; D: NA; DNA: TGTGCCAGCAGCCAAGATTTGGGCCGTACCTACGAGCAGTACTTC; CDR3: CASSQDLGRTYEQYF
V: TRBV11-2; size: NA; J: TRBJ2-2; D: TRBD1; DNA: TGTGCCAGCAGCTTGGGGCCAGGGGGCTCCACCGGGGAGCTGTTTTTT; CDR3: CASSLGPGGSTGELFF
V: TRBV9; size: many; J: TRBJ2-2; D: TRBD2; DNA: TGTGCCAGCAGCCCAGGGACTAGCGGGGGATACACCGGGGAGCTGTTTTTT; CDR3: CASSPGTSGGYTGELFF
V: TRBV4-3; size: many; J: TRBJ1-2; D: TRBD1; DNA: TGCGCCAGCAGCCAAGCTGAGACAGGGCCGCAGGGCTACACCTTC; CDR3: CASSQAETGPQGYTF
V: TRBV5-1; size: NA; J: TRBJ1-1; D: NA; DNA: TGCGCCAGCGGGCGGGGCACTGAAGCTTTCTTT; CDR3: CASGRGTEAFF
V: TRBV12-3/TRBV12-4; size: NA; J: TRBJ1-2; D: NA; DNA: TGTGCCAGCAGTCTCAGGGAGCTTTATGGCTACACCTTC; CDR3: CASSLRELYGYTF
V: TRBV7-2; size: many; J: TRBJ2-1; D: NA; DNA: TGTGCCAGCAGCTTAGTGGGAGGGGGCGAGCAGTTCTTC; CDR3: CASSLVGGGEQFF
V: TRBV5-6; size: few; J: TRBJ2-3; D: NA; DNA: TGTGCCAGCAGCCCCGGACTTAGAACAGATACGCAGTATTTT; CDR3: CASSPGLRTDTQYF
V: TRBV15; size: few; J: TRBJ2-5; D: TRBD2; DNA: TGTGCCACCAGCAGAGTAACCGGGAGGGCAGAGACCCAGTACTTC; CDR3: CATSRVTGRAETQYF
V: TRBV14; size: NA; J: TRBJ2-5; D: NA; DNA: TGTGCCAGCAGCCAGAACAGGGCCCAAGAGACCCAGTACTTC; CDR3: CASSQNRAQETQYF
V: TRBV7-6; size: NA; J: TRBJ2-2; D: TRBD2; DNA: TGTGCCAGCAGCCGAGGGACTAGTGGCACCGGGGAGCTGTTTTTT; CDR3: CASSRGTSGTGELFF
V: TRBV28; size: NA; J: TRBJ2-3; D: TRBD2; DNA: TGTGCCAGCAGCCGGACTAGCGGCTATAGCACAGATACGCAGTATTTT; CDR3: CASSRTSGYSTDTQYF
V: TRBV25-1; size: many; J: TRBJ2-2; D: NA; DNA: TGTGCCAGCAGTGAACCCAAGCCCAGGGGCACCGGGGAGCTGTTTTTT; CDR3: CASSEPKPRGTGELFF
V: TRBV20-1; size: many; J: TRBJ2-7; D: NA; DNA: TGCAGTGCCCCTACAGAAATCTACGAGCAGTACTTC; CDR3: CSAPTEIYEQYF
V: TRBV6-2/TRBV6-3; size: NA; J: TRBJ2-4; D: NA; DNA: TGTGCCAGCAGTTACTCGGATTTAAACATTCAGTACTTC; CDR3: CASSYSDLNIQYF
V: TRBV6-4; size: few; J: TRBJ2-1; D: TRBD2; DNA: TGTGCCAGCACCGGACTAGCGGGAGGCCTTAATGAGCAGTTCTTC; CDR3: CASTGLAGGLNEQFF